The rows below give T cell receptor beta chains drawn from one sample of a study of OX40 agonist ivuxolimab in advanced cancers. Sequencing was performed with immunoSEQ multiplex PCR; in TCRdb, only in-frame clones are kept and a portion is missing. In the table there are about 38,000 clones, around 83% of which are singletons. Sequencing used CD4+ or CD8+ T cells sorted from blood, obtained in a trial of the OX40 agonist ivuxolimab. The receptors were sampled from an adult with an advanced solid tumor such as melanoma, head and neck, liver or kidney cancer. The CDR3 runs from the conserved cysteine through the conserved F or W. A D gene is named only where the DNA matches it firmly. The listing skips clone size in some rows; elsewhere it reads once, few, many or a size class.

NA	TRBV6-5	NA	15	TRBJ2-7	TGTGCCAGCAGTCCGGTGGAGGGGGGCAGGTACGAGCAGTACTTC	CASSPVEGGRYEQYF
NA	TRBV18	NA	13	TRBJ2-5	TGTGCCAGCTCACCAAACAGCGCGGAGACCCAGTACTTC	CASSPNSAETQYF
NA	TRBV7-9	NA	13	TRBJ2-3	TGTGCCAGCAGCTACGCCTTTGGGGATACGCAGTATTTT	CASSYAFGDTQYF
NA	TRBV7-2	NA	12	TRBJ2-1	TGTGCCAGCAGTTATCACACTGGTGAGCAGTTCTTC	CASSYHTGEQFF
NA	TRBV6-5	NA	14	TRBJ2-1	TGTGCCAGCAGTGCCCCCTACAGAAGGAATGAGCAGTTCTTC	CASSAPYRRNEQFF
few	TRBV7-9	TRBD2	16	TRBJ2-3	TGTGCCAGCAGCTTAGGACTAGCGGGGGCCCCAGATACGCAGTATTTT	CASSLGLAGAPDTQYF
NA	TRBV18	NA	17	TRBJ2-3	TGTGCCAGCTCACCACCTAGGGCCCACATCCTCCCACATACGCAGTATTTT	CASSPPRAHILPHTQYF
NA	TRBV7-3	TRBD2	14	TRBJ2-7	TGTGCCAGCAGCCCGGGACTAGCGGGAGGCGAGCAGTACTTC	CASSPGLAGGEQYF
NA	TRBV5-8	NA	16	TRBJ2-3	TGTGCCAGCAGCTTGGATCAGGGAAGATTCACAGATACGCAGTATTTT	CASSLDQGRFTDTQYF
NA	TRBV10-2	TRBD2	17	TRBJ2-7	TGCGCCAGCAGTGAACCTCTAGCGAGAGCGGGGGGGCGTGAGCAGTACTTC	CASSEPLARAGGREQYF
few	TRBV10-2	NA	13	TRBJ1-6	TGCGCCAGCACCAGGACCTCGGATTCACCCCTCCACTTT	CASTRTSDSPLHF
NA	TRBV5-6	NA	15	TRBJ1-5	TGTGCCAGCAGCCGCGGTCCTTTGGCCAATCAGCCCCAGCATTTT	CASSRGPLANQPQHF
NA	TRBV10-3	TRBD1	14	TRBJ1-1	TGTGCCATCAGTAACGACAGGGACAACACTGAAGCTTTCTTT	CAISNDRDNTEAFF
few	TRBV27	TRBD2	15	TRBJ2-1	TGTGCCAGCAGTTCCGGGGGGAGCTCCTACAATGAGCAGTTCTTC	CASSSGGSSYNEQFF
once	TRBV7-8	TRBD2	15	TRBJ2-7	TGTGCCAGCACCTCGGGACTAGCGGGAGGGAAAGAGCAGTACTTC	CASTSGLAGGKEQYF
few	TRBV10-3	NA	13	TRBJ1-6	TGTGCCTCCGTGAGGGACGGTAATTCACCCCTCCACTTT	CASVRDGNSPLHF
once	TRBV2	NA	13	TRBJ1-1	TGTGCCGGAGGAACCGGGACCAACACTGAAGCTTTCTTT	CAGGTGTNTEAFF
NA	TRBV2	NA	16	TRBJ1-1	TGTGCCAGCAGTGAAGGGTCAGGACAGCAGAACACTGAAGCTTTCTTT	CASSEGSGQQNTEAFF
NA	TRBV29-1	NA	11	TRBJ1-2	TGCAGCGCCGGGATTGGGGATGGCTACACCTTC	CSAGIGDGYTF
medium-sized	TRBV6-5	NA	13	TRBJ2-1	TGTGCCAGCAGCCGGCGAGAATACAATGAGCAGTTCTTC	CASSRREYNEQFF
once	TRBV5-1	NA	13	TRBJ2-2	TGCGCCAGCGATCGGGGCTCCACCGGGGAGCTGTTTTTT	CASDRGSTGELFF
NA	TRBV5-1	NA	12	TRBJ1-2	TGCGCCAGCAGGATCCGACCTGGGGGCTACACCTTC	CASRIRPGGYTF
NA	TRBV5-6	NA	15	TRBJ2-7	TGTGCCAGCAGCTTGGGCATGGATATTTGGAACGAGCAGTACTTC	CASSLGMDIWNEQYF
once	TRBV11-1	NA	13	TRBJ2-7	TGTGCCAGCAGCTTAGACAGAACCTACGAGCAGTACTTC	CASSLDRTYEQYF
NA	TRBV28	NA	12	TRBJ2-7	TGTGCCAGCAGTTTATTGGGTTACGAGCAGTACTTC	CASSLLGYEQYF